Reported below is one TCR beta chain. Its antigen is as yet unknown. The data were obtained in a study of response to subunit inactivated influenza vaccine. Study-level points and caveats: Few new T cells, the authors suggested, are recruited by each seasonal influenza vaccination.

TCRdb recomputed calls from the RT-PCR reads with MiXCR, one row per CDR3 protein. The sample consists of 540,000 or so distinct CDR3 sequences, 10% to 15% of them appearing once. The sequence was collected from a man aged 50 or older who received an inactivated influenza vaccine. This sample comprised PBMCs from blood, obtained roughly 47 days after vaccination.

The CDR3 loop is CSVDVSTGGEETQYF. The CDR3 nucleotides are TGCAGCGTTGATGTCTCGACAGGGGGCGAGGAGACCCAGTACTTC. This chain joins TRBV29-1 and TRBJ2-5, with 10 bases fitting TRBD1. This CDR3 contains 15 residues. Germline V gene sequence: CDR1 SQVTM, CDR2 ANQGSEA. The ends lost 3 bases at V and 5 bases at J; junction bases unmatched: 9.